A single sample gave rise to the 24 T cell receptor beta chains below, sequenced in a study of blood T cell repertoires in COVID-19 (dated by TCRdb to about 2020). Library prep was done by the immunoSEQ multiplex PCR assay. TCRdb retrieved this table from immuneACCESS and kept in-frame rearrangements only. Not all clones are present; in checked studies, unresolved V genes account for under half, and no reason is known for the remainder. The sample table records about 380,000 clones; 81% of these occur just once. The ten largest clonotypes hold 1.1% of the sample. Sequenced sample: peripheral blood. The source of these receptors is a human donor with acute or convalescent COVID-19. The donor label of this sample is uncertain.

This chain links TRBV6-5 with TRBJ1-3, with D perhaps matching TRBD1 (6 bases). Germline-derived CDR1 and CDR2 are MNHEY and SVGAGI. The CDR3 contains 15 residues. The germline V and J ends were trimmed by 10 bases and 0 bases, with 16 bases remaining between them. CDR3 loop: CATEQDRSSGNTIYF. The CDR3 region has the DNA TGTGCCACCGAACAGGACAGAAGCTCTGGAAACACCATATATTTT.

V usage is TRBV27 and J usage is TRBJ1-2; weak D call: TRBD1 (6 bases). V was cut by 5 bases and J by 6 bases, with 13 bases left in between. Germline loops: CDR1 MNHEY, CDR2 SMNVEV (reference sequence). This CDR3 spans 13 amino acids. The CDR3 loop reads CASSLQGNDGYTF. As DNA, the CDR3 is TGTGCCAGCAGTCTTCAGGGGAATGATGGCTACACCTTC.

The chain joins TRBV7-9 to TRBJ1-2, with 8 nucleotides matching TRBD1. This CDR3 contains 15 residues. The V and J ends lost 1 base and 7 bases, in that order; junction bases with no gene match: 8. Germline assignment: CDR1 SEHNR and CDR2 FQNEAQ (reference sequence). The CDR3 region is CASSLVGQGAGGYTF. CDR3 bases: TGTGCCAGCAGCTTAGTTGGGCAGGGGGCTGGTGGCTACACCTTC.

This clone was observed a single time. The J gene is TRBJ2-1, the V gene TRBV11-3; 9 bases are a match to TRBD2. Unmatched junction bases numbered 10, after V lost 3 bases and J lost 4 bases. This CDR3 spans 17 amino acids. The germline V gene encodes CDR1 SGHNT and CDR2 YENEEA. CDR3 sequence: CASSFSKSGGPYNEQFF. Here the CDR3 DNA reads TGTGCCAGCAGCTTCTCAAAAAGCGGGGGGCCTTACAATGAGCAGTTCTTC.

V gene TRBV30 combines with J gene TRBJ1-3; 7 nucleotides align to TRBD1. V lost 2 bases, J lost 4 bases, and 14 bases stayed unmatched. The CDR3 is 17 amino acids. Germline assignment: CDR1 GTSNPN and CDR2 SVGIG (reference sequence). CDR3 in amino acids: CAWSNRGRGLRGNTIYF. The CDR3 DNA sequence: TGTGCCTGGAGTAACAGGGGACGGGGGCTGCGAGGAAACACCATATATTTT. Looking up the rest from reference TRBV30 and TRBJ1-3 gives the full variable domain: SQTIHQWPATLVQPVGSPLSLECTVEGTSNPNLYWYRQAAGRGLQLLFYSVGIGQISSEVPQNLSASRPQDRQFILSSKKLLLSDSGFYLCAWSNRGRGLRGNTIYFGEGSWLTVV.

This chain links TRBV7-9 with TRBJ1-3; 8 nucleotides match TRBD1. The germline V gene encodes CDR1 SEHNR and CDR2 FQNEAQ (reference sequence). This CDR3 contains 17 residues. The J segment lost 2 bases and the V segment lost 3 bases, leaving 9 bases of the junction unmatched. The CDR3 DNA reads TGTGCCAGCAGCTTCCGGGGGCAGGGGGCGACTGGAAACACCATATATTTT. Translation gives CASSFRGQGATGNTIYF.

The chain couples TRBV19 to TRBJ2-7; TRBD2 might be the D (6 bases). Trimming left V 1 base short and J 0 bases short, with 10 bases between. Germline V gene lookup returns CDR1 LNHDA and CDR2 SQIVND (reference sequence). This CDR3 has 15 residues. CDR3 loop: CASSIAASASYEQYF. The CDR3 bases are TGTGCCAGTAGTATAGCGGCTAGCGCCTCCTACGAGCAGTACTTC.

The genes are TRBV18 and TRBJ1-5; unclear D gene. Germline CDR1 and CDR2: KGHSH and LQKENI. V was trimmed by 8 bases and J by 4 bases, leaving 9 bases between them. This CDR3 spans 12 amino acids. The CDR3 nucleotides are TGTGCCAGCACCCCCGGGAATCAGCCCCAGCATTTT. Residues: CASTPGNQPQHF.

The rearrangement links TRBV4-1 to TRBJ1-5, with 10 bases fitting TRBD1. Unmatched junction bases numbered 13, after V lost 0 bases and J lost 2 bases. Germline loops: CDR1 MGHRA, CDR2 YSYEKL. This CDR3 is 20 amino acids long. CDR3 nucleotides: TGCGCCAGCAGCCAAGATTTTCGTCCCGGACAGGGGGTACGCAATCAGCCCCAGCATTTT. Encoded protein: CASSQDFRPGQGVRNQPQHF.

This chain joins TRBV9 and TRBJ1-5; D ambiguous. CDR1 SGDLS and CDR2 YYNGEE come from the germline V gene. V was trimmed by 0 bases and J by 4 bases, leaving 8 bases between them. This CDR3 has 14 amino acids. The CDR3 is CASSVAGSNQPQHF. In nucleotides, the CDR3 is TGTGCCAGCAGCGTAGCCGGGAGTAATCAGCCCCAGCATTTT.

This chain links TRBV2 with TRBJ2-7; D remains ambiguous. There are 13 residues in the CDR3. Trimming shortened V by 6 bases and J by 7 bases, and 16 bases separated the two germline ends. Germline CDR1 is SNHLY and CDR2 is FYNNEI. The CDR3 DNA sequence: TGTGCCAGCAGCCTTACCCGGCACAGAGAGCAGTACTTC. Translation gives CASSLTRHREQYF.

This clone is a singleton in its sample. The chain links TRBV11-2 to TRBJ2-1; 12 nucleotides match TRBD2. The V gene's germline CDR1 is SGHAT and CDR2 FQNNGV. The V gene end was trimmed by 5 bases and the J gene end by 4 bases; junction bases not matched to a gene: 6. CDR3 length: 16 amino acids. The CDR3 DNA reads TGTGCCAGCAGCGCACGGACTAGCGGGATTTACAATGAGCAGTTCTTC. This encodes CASSARTSGIYNEQFF.

This rearrangement joins TRBV4-2 to TRBJ1-1; a weak D match, TRBD1 (6 bases). Germline V gene data show CDR1 as LGHNA and CDR2 as YNFKEQ. Trimming removed 4 bases at V and 1 base at J, with 19 bases between. CDR3 length equals 17 residues. CDR3 sequence (DNA): TGTGCCAGCAGCCCTGATCAGGGGTGGGAGGGGAACACTGAAGCTTTCTTT. Translation gives CASSPDQGWEGNTEAFF.

The chain has TRBV6-5 and TRBJ1-1; possibly TRBD1 for D (6 bases). Per germline, CDR1 MNHEY and CDR2 SVGAGI. The CDR3 spans 14 residues. Trimming took 6 bases from V and 3 from J, leaving 14 bases between them. The CDR3 reads CASRGDRRHTEAFF. Here the CDR3 DNA reads TGTGCCAGCAGGGGTGACAGGCGGCACACTGAAGCTTTCTTT.

The chain carries TRBV30 and TRBJ1-5; maybe TRBD1 (5 bases). Deletions cut 0 bases from V and 6 bases from J, with 9 bases between. CDR1 and CDR2 (germline): GTSNPN, SVGIG (reference sequence). This CDR3 has 13 residues. The CDR3 is CAWSVQESQPQHF. The CDR3 region has the DNA TGTGCCTGGAGTGTACAGGAAAGTCAGCCCCAGCATTTT.

The V call is TRBV14, the J call TRBJ1-1; D gene ambiguous. The CDR3 runs to 14 residues. The germline CDR1 and CDR2 sequences are SGHDN and FVKESK. Trimming took off 0 bases at V and 11 bases at J, with 16 bases between the two ends. CDR3 bases: TGTGCCAGCAGCCAAGATCGAAGGAAAACGGGGGCTTTCTTT. Translated, it gives CASSQDRRKTGAFF.

J is TRBJ1-2 and V is TRBV18, with 7 bases fitting TRBD1. J gave up 5 bases and V 6 bases, and 6 bases lay outside the gene matches. The CDR3 has 13 residues. CDR1 and CDR2 from the germline V gene are KGHSH and LQKENI. CDR3 sequence: CASSRQGDYGYTF. Here the CDR3 DNA reads TGTGCCAGCTCTCGACAGGGAGATTATGGCTACACCTTC.

The chain has TRBV7-8 and TRBJ1-2, with TRBD1 matching over 12 bases. Looked up from germline, CDR1 is SGHVS and CDR2 is FQNEAQ. CDR3 length: 14 amino acids. Trimming removed 4 bases from V and 8 bases from J; junction bases left unmatched: 5. CDR3 loop: CASSSGQGARGYTF. The CDR3 DNA sequence: TGTGCCAGCAGCTCGGGACAGGGGGCGCGCGGCTACACCTTC.

The J gene is TRBJ2-1, the V gene TRBV4-2; 11 bases fit TRBD2. V was pared by 3 bases and J by 8 bases, with 12 bases of the junction left unmatched. The CDR3 runs to 17 residues. Germline assignment: CDR1 LGHNA and CDR2 YNFKEQ. CDR3 sequence (DNA): TGTGCCAGCAGCCACCGACCCCTAGCGGGAGGCCCCGATGAGCAGTTCTTC. Translated: CASSHRPLAGGPDEQFF.

The chain uses TRBV5-4 and TRBJ1-2; D remains ambiguous. From germline, CDR1 is SGHNT and CDR2 YYREEE (reference sequence). With 0 bases removed from V and 8 bases from J, the gap between germline ends came to 11 bases. The CDR3 is made up of 13 amino acids. The CDR3 here is CASSLAAMEGYTF. The DNA for the CDR3 is TGTGCCAGCAGCTTGGCCGCGATGGAGGGCTACACCTTC. Supplemented by reference TRBV5-4 and TRBJ1-2, the full variable domain reads ETGVTQSPTHLIKTRGQQVTLRCSSQSGHNTVSWYQQALGQGPQFIFQYYREEENGRGNFPPRFSGLQFPNYSSELNVNALELDDSALYLCASSLAAMEGYTFGSGTRLTVV.

This clone came up once. V usage is TRBV19 and J usage is TRBJ2-1; D might be TRBD2 (5 bases). Germline V CDR1 and CDR2: LNHDA, SQIVND (reference sequence). Deletions cut 7 bases from V and 1 base from J, with 17 bases between. The CDR3 sequence is 16 residues long. CDR3 in amino acids: CASNARAGESYNEQFF. The CDR3 DNA reads TGTGCCAGTAATGCTAGGGCGGGTGAGTCCTACAATGAGCAGTTCTTC.

The chain is built from TRBV18 and TRBJ1-1; D unclear. CDR3 length equals 15 residues. Per germline, CDR1 KGHSH and CDR2 LQKENI. The V and J ends lost 5 bases and 0 bases respectively, with 13 bases between them. The CDR3 sequence: CASSTDGVMNTEAFF. For the CDR3, the DNA is TGTGCCAGCTCAACCGACGGGGTCATGAACACTGAAGCTTTCTTT.

This clone was recorded a few times. V and J are TRBV10-2 and TRBJ1-1, with 10 bases that match TRBD1. The CDR3 is 14 residues long. CDR1 and CDR2 from the germline V gene are WSHSY and SAAADI. Trimming cost V 7 bases and J 3 bases; bases outside gene matches: 5. The DNA of the CDR3 is TGCGCCAGCACCGGACAGGGGGGATACACTGAAGCTTTCTTT. It encodes CASTGQGGYTEAFF.

The chain links TRBV2 to TRBJ2-2; 7 positions match TRBD2. With V trimmed by 7 bases and J by 5 bases, 10 bases remained unmatched. The CDR3 spans 15 residues. Germline lookup yields CDR1 SNHLY and CDR2 FYNNEI. The CDR3: CASKYREAPTGELFF. The DNA of the CDR3 is TGTGCCAGCAAATATCGGGAGGCCCCGACCGGGGAGCTGTTTTTT.